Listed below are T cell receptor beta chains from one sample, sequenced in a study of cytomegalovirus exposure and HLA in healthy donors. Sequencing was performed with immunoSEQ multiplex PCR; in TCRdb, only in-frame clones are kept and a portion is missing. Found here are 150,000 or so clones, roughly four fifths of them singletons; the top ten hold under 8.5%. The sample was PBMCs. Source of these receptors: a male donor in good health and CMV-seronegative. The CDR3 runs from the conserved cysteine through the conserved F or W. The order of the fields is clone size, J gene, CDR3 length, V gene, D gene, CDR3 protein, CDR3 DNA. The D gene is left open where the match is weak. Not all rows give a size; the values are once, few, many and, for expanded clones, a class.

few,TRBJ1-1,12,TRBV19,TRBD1,CASRGQKNEAFF,TGTGCCAGTAGGGGACAGAAAAATGAAGCTTTCTTT
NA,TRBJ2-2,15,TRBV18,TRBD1,CASSPRTGSTGELFF,TGTGCCAGCTCACCTAGGACAGGGAGCACCGGGGAGCTGTTTTTT
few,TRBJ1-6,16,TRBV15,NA,CATSRGRSGGGSPLHF,TGTGCCACCAGCAGGGGGAGGAGCGGGGGAGGCTCACCCCTCCACTTT
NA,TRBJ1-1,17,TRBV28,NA,CASSPNSFAGEGTEAFF,TGTGCCAGCAGTCCAAACAGTTTTGCAGGGGAAGGCACTGAAGCTTTCTTT
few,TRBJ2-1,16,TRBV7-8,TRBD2,CASSLGSLAAYNEQFF,TGTGCCAGCAGCTTAGGTAGTCTAGCGGCCTACAATGAGCAGTTCTTC
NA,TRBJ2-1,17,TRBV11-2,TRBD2,CASSPRMTSGVYNEQFF,TGTGCCAGCAGCCCTAGAATGACTAGCGGGGTTTACAATGAGCAGTTCTTC
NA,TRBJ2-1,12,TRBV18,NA,CASSLSSNEQFF,TGTGCCAGCTCACTATCTTCCAATGAGCAGTTCTTC
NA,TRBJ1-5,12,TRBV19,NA,CASSKTNQPQHF,TGTGCCAGTAGTAAAACTAATCAGCCCCAGCATTTT
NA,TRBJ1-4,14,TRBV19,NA,CASRTRGLNEKLFF,TGTGCCAGTCGGACCCGGGGACTGAATGAAAAACTGTTTTTT
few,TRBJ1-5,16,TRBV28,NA,CASSSFILSVDQPQHF,TGTGCCAGCAGTTCCTTTATTTTGAGTGTCGATCAGCCCCAGCATTTT
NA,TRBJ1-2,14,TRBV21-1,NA,CASSRRLGIYGYTF,TGTGCCAGCAGCAGACGACTAGGTATCTATGGCTACACCTTC
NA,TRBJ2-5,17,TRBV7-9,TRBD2,CASSFSPGLAGIETQYF,TGTGCCAGCAGCTTTTCCCCGGGACTAGCGGGGATAGAGACCCAGTACTTC
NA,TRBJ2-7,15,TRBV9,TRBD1,CASSPEDRPRYEQYF,TGTGCCAGCAGCCCGGAGGACAGGCCCCGCTACGAGCAGTACTTC
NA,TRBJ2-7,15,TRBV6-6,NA,CASSTGTLPSYEQYF,TGTGCCAGCAGTACGGGAACGCTACCCTCCTACGAGCAGTACTTC
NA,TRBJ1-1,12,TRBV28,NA,CASTPEGEEAFF,TGTGCCAGCACCCCAGAGGGGGAAGAGGCTTTCTTT
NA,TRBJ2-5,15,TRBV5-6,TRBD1,CASSLLDRAFKEQYF,TGTGCCAGCAGCTTACTCGACAGGGCGTTCAAAGAGCAGTACTTC
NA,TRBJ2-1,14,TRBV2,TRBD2,CASQTSGGRYEQFF,TGTGCCAGCCAAACTAGCGGGGGCCGCTATGAGCAGTTCTTC
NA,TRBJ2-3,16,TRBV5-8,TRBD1,CASSQDRGGSTDTQYF,TGTGCCAGCAGCCAGGACAGGGGAGGAAGCACAGATACGCAGTATTTT
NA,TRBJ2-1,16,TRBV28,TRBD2,CASSLVLAGSDNEQFF,TGTGCCAGCAGTTTAGTACTAGCGGGGTCGGACAATGAGCAGTTCTTC
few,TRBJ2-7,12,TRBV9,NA,CASSVENSEQYF,TGTGCCAGCAGCGTAGAGAACTCCGAGCAGTACTTC
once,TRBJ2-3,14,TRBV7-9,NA,CASSRDSATDTQYF,TGTGCCAGCAGCCGAGACTCCGCCACAGATACGCAGTATTTT
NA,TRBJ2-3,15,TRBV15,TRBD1,CATSRAGTGAHTQYF,TGTGCCACCAGCAGAGCCGGGACAGGGGCCCATACGCAGTATTTT
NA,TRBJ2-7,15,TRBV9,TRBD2,CASSVGLAGAYEQYF,TGTGCCAGCAGCGTAGGCCTAGCGGGAGCCTACGAGCAGTACTTC
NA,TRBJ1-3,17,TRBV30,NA,CAWSSAGSSSSGNTIYF,TGTGCCTGGAGTAGCGCGGGTAGCAGTTCCTCTGGAAACACCATATATTTT
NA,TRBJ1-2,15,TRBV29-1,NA,CSVEDRGRGNYGYTF,TGCAGCGTTGAAGATCGAGGGAGGGGAAACTATGGCTACACCTTC
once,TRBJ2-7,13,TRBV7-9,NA,CASSKTGSYEQYF,TGTGCCAGCAGCAAAACGGGGTCCTACGAGCAGTACTTC
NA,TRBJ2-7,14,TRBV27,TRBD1,CASGGQPSLDEQYF,TGTGCCAGCGGGGGACAGCCGTCTTTGGACGAGCAGTACTTC
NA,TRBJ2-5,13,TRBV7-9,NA,CASSPDSRETQYF,TGTGCCAGCAGCCCTGACAGTCGAGAGACCCAGTACTTC
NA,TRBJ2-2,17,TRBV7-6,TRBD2,CASSLTGTSGYTGELFF,TGTGCCAGCAGCTTAACCGGGACTAGCGGTTACACCGGGGAGCTGTTTTTT
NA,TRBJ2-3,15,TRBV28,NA,CASSDNRESTDTQYF,TGTGCCAGCAGTGATAACAGGGAAAGCACAGATACGCAGTATTTT
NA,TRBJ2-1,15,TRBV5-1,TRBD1,CASSSGQGSFDEQFF,TGCGCCAGCAGCTCAGGACAGGGGTCCTTCGATGAGCAGTTCTTC
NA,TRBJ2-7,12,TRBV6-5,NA,CASSGRDNEQYF,TGTGCCTCAAGCGGTAGGGACAACGAGCAGTACTTC
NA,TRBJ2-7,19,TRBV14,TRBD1,CASSQGATGGPIPSYEQYF,TGTGCCAGCAGCCAAGGTGCCACAGGGGGCCCGATCCCTTCCTACGAGCAGTACTTC
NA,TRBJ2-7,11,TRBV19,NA,CASEDGGERYF,TGTGCCAGTGAAGACGGCGGGGAACGGTACTTC
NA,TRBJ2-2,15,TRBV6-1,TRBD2,CASRILAGGPRELFF,TGTGCCAGCAGAATACTAGCGGGGGGGCCCAGGGAGCTGTTTTTT
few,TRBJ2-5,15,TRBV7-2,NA,CASSHSTGRQETQYF,TGTGCCAGCAGCCACTCTACAGGGCGACAAGAGACCCAGTACTTC
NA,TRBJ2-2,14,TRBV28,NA,CASSTPAPTGELFF,TGTGCCAGCAGTACTCCCGCTCCCACCGGGGAGCTGTTTTTT
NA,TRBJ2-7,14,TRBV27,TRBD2,CASSLGSGTYEQYF,TGTGCCAGCAGTTTGGGTAGCGGGACCTACGAGCAGTACTTC
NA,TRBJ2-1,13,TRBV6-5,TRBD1,CASSSTTGSEQFF,TGTGCCAGCAGTTCAACGACAGGGAGTGAGCAGTTCTTC
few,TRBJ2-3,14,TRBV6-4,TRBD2,CASSVAGGTDTQYF,TGTGCCAGCAGTGTAGCGGGGGGCACAGATACGCAGTATTTT
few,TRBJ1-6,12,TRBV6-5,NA,CASSRSGGTLHF,TGTGCCAGCAGTCGCTCCGGGGGTACCCTCCACTTT
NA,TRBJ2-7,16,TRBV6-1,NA,CASSEAQRRGDPEQYF,TGTGCCAGCAGTGAAGCGCAACGCAGGGGGGACCCCGAGCAGTACTTC
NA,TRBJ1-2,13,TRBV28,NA,CASTTFGIYGYTF,TGTGCCAGCACCACCTTCGGGATCTATGGCTACACCTTC
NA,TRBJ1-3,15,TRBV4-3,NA,CASSQGGLVGNTIYF,TGCGCCAGCAGCCAAGGAGGACTGGTTGGAAACACCATATATTTT
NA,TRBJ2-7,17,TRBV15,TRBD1,CATSRALGQGETYEQYF,TGTGCCACCAGCAGAGCCTTGGGACAGGGTGAAACCTACGAGCAGTACTTC
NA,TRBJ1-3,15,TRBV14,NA,CASSQVLSSGNTIYF,TGTGCCAGCAGCCAAGTCCTCAGCTCTGGAAACACCATATATTTT
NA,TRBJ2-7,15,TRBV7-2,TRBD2,CASSPGTRGAGEQYF,TGTGCCAGCAGCCCAGGCACGCGGGGGGCAGGAGAGCAGTACTTC
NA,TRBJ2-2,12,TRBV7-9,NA,CSSSLVSGELFF,TGTTCCAGCAGCTTAGTTAGCGGGGAGCTGTTTTTT
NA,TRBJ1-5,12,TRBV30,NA,CAWSVSGITQHF,TGTGCCTGGAGTGTTTCCGGGATTACCCAGCATTTT
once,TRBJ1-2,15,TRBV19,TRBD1,CASSPDRGEGYGYTF,TGTGCCAGTAGTCCCGACAGGGGAGAGGGCTATGGCTACACCTTC
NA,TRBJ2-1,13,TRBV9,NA,CASSIRGSNEQFF,TGTGCCAGCAGCATCCGAGGCAGCAATGAGCAGTTCTTC
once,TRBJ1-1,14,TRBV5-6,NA,CASSLAGAYTEAFF,TGTGCCAGCAGCTTGGCCGGAGCTTACACTGAAGCTTTCTTT
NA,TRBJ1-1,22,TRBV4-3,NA,CASSQLQILQAGATQGNTEAFF,TGCGCCAGCAGCCAACTTCAGATCCTCCAGGCGGGCGCGACGCAAGGGAACACTGAAGCTTTCTTT
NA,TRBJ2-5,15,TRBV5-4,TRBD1,CASSLGQGAKETQYF,TGTGCCAGCAGCTTGGGACAGGGGGCTAAGGAGACCCAGTACTTC
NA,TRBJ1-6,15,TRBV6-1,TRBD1,CATIKQGEFNSPLHF,TGTGCCACCATAAAACAGGGGGAGTTTAATTCACCCCTCCACTTT
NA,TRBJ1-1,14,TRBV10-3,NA,CAISEPTYSTEAFF,TGTGCCATCAGTGAGCCTACGTATAGCACTGAAGCTTTCTTT
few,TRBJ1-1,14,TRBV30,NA,CAWSSGQSNTEAFF,TGTGCCTGGAGTTCCGGACAGTCGAACACTGAAGCTTTCTTT